The rows below give T cell receptor beta chains drawn from one sample of a study of blood T cell repertoires in COVID-19. Method: immunoSEQ multiplex PCR; TCRdb's copy keeps in-frame clones and lacks some. This table has about 250,000 clones, approximately 90% appearing once. The sequenced material came from PBMCs or T cells enriched from blood (not recorded which). Receptor source: a woman in her forties or fifties who had recovered from COVID-19. Both conserved end residues are trimmed from each CDR3. The order of the fields is J gene, V gene, CDR3 protein.

J: TRBJ2-7; V: TRBV4-1; CDR3: ASSPESTDLHYEQY
J: TRBJ1-1; V: TRBV19; CDR3: ASSTIGTGTSLAEAF
J: TRBJ1-1; V: TRBV2; CDR3: ASRGGRANTEAF
J: TRBJ1-5; V: TRBV5-8; CDR3: ASSLGDRSNSNQPQH
J: TRBJ2-7; V: TRBV27; CDR3: ASRLLEGRDEQY
J: TRBJ1-4; V: TRBV27; CDR3: ASRPLAGQGREKLF
J: TRBJ2-7; V: TRBV9; CDR3: ASSVRELPYEQY
J: TRBJ2-4; V: TRBV28; CDR3: ASSLSGRGNIQY
J: TRBJ1-5; V: TRBV2; CDR3: ASSGDREYQPQH
J: TRBJ1-1; V: TRBV12-3/TRBV12-4; CDR3: ASSLEHAF
J: TRBJ2-2; V: TRBV19; CDR3: ATNRDRAHTNTGELF
J: TRBJ2-3; V: TRBV10-3; CDR3: AISAGDRGTDTQY
J: TRBJ2-7; V: TRBV5-4; CDR3: ASSLGSGRAGEQY
J: TRBJ1-1; V: TRBV19; CDR3: ASSIRRERVNTEAF
J: TRBJ2-4; V: TRBV28; CDR3: ASSSLAQGRDIQY
J: TRBJ1-1; V: TRBV19; CDR3: ASSNPGIGTEAF
J: TRBJ1-2; V: TRBV19; CDR3: ASSIRGYGYT
J: TRBJ1-2; V: TRBV5-1; CDR3: ASSLVGTGGNGYT
J: TRBJ2-7; V: TRBV7-8; CDR3: ASSLSGWGLAGGNYEQY
J: TRBJ2-1; V: TRBV2; CDR3: ASSPPGLGNEQF
J: TRBJ1-2; V: TRBV7-9; CDR3: ASSLGGNGYYGYT
J: TRBJ2-7; V: TRBV19; CDR3: ASSQSTSGYEQY
J: TRBJ2-7; V: TRBV7-6; CDR3: ASSLQASGSDYEQY
J: TRBJ1-4; V: TRBV19; CDR3: ASSRQVGEKLF
J: TRBJ2-1; V: TRBV7-2; CDR3: ASSWGEVYNEQF
J: TRBJ1-1; V: TRBV19; CDR3: ASRETGRVVEAF
J: TRBJ2-1; V: TRBV28; CDR3: ASSLPSGTVRDSYNEQF
J: TRBJ2-1; V: TRBV2; CDR3: ASSEEQGVYNEQF
J: TRBJ2-5; V: TRBV18; CDR3: ASSPGSGQGAIETQY